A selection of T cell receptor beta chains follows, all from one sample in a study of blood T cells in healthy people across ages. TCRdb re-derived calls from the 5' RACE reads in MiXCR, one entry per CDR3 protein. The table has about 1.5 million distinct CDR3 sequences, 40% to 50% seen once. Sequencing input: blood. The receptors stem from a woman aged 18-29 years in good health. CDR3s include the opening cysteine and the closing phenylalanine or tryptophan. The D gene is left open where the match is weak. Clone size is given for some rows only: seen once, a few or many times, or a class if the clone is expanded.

CASSEGLSYEQYF	TGCGCCAGCAGCGAGGGCCTCTCCTACGAGCAGTACTTC	TRBV6-1	many	TRBJ2-7	.	13
CASLASGGLTETQYF	TGTGCCAGCCTCGCCAGCGGGGGACTTACGGAGACCCAGTACTTC	TRBV6-5	.	TRBJ2-5	TRBD2	15
CASSPPSNTDTQYF	TGTGCCAGCAGCCCACCAAGCAACACAGATACGCAGTATTTT	TRBV7-2	many	TRBJ2-3	.	14
CASSLSSGWYNEQFF	TGTGCCAGCAGCTTATCCAGCGGATGGTACAATGAGCAGTTCTTC	TRBV7-6	.	TRBJ2-1	.	15
CASSLRLAGGPFHEQYF	TGTGCCAGCAGTTTACGCCTAGCGGGAGGGCCGTTCCACGAGCAGTACTTC	TRBV27	.	TRBJ2-7	TRBD2	17
CATSRDLGNQETQYF	TGTGCCACCAGCAGAGATCTGGGCAATCAAGAGACCCAGTACTTC	TRBV15	.	TRBJ2-5	.	15
CSAQVRRTDTQYF	TGCAGTGCCCAGGTACGACGCACAGATACGCAGTATTTT	TRBV20-1	.	TRBJ2-3	.	13
CASGVSTADTQYF	TGTGCTAGTGGTGTGAGTACTGCAGATACGCAGTATTTT	TRBV12-5	.	TRBJ2-3	.	13
CSGTTGFRETQYF	TGCAGCGGGACCACAGGGTTCCGAGAGACCCAGTACTTC	TRBV29-1	.	TRBJ2-5	.	13
CASRRTHEKLFF	TGTGCCAGCAGGAGAACTCATGAAAAACTGTTTTTT	TRBV2	once	TRBJ1-4	.	12
CAISVAVQETQYF	TGTGCCATCAGCGTAGCGGTACAAGAGACCCAGTACTTC	TRBV10-3	few	TRBJ2-5	.	13
CAGSVGTEEMYEQYF	TGTGCCGGCAGCGTCGGGACCGAAGAGATGTACGAGCAGTACTTC	TRBV9	.	TRBJ2-7	.	15
CASSLAGTGYTGELFF	TGTGCCAGCAGCTTGGCCGGGACAGGGTATACCGGGGAGCTGTTTTTT	TRBV7-3	.	TRBJ2-2	TRBD1	16
CASSLVGTTTDTQYF	TGTGCCAGCAGCTTAGTAGGGACTACCACAGATACGCAGTATTTT	TRBV7-2	many	TRBJ2-3	TRBD2	15
CASSFQGKGQETQYF	TGTGCCAGCAGTTTCCAGGGAAAGGGGCAAGAGACCCAGTACTTC	TRBV12-3/TRBV12-4	.	TRBJ2-5	.	15
CASAGRTAYEQYF	TGTGCCAGCGCCGGCCGTACCGCCTACGAGCAGTACTTC	TRBV6-5	.	TRBJ2-7	.	13